A selection of T cell receptor beta chains follows, all from one sample in a study of patients and donors after allogeneic stem cell transplantation. TCRdb reanalysed the RT-PCR reads using MiXCR and keeps one entry per CDR3 protein. This repertoire shows about a million distinct CDR3 sequences, roughly 18% found once; its top ten account for 5% to 7.5%. The sequenced sample consisted of blood, either unsorted or a sorted T cell fraction (not recorded which). The source of these receptors is a human donor who was either an allogeneic HSCT recipient or a stem cell or donor lymphocyte infusion donor (not recorded which). It is not recorded whose cells these are; they may come from a transplant donor. Each CDR3 is given with its conserved first and last residue. D genes are given only for firm matches. Clone size is not always given. Where it is, it says once, few, many or a class for expanded clones.

clone_size d_call j_call v_call cdr3_aa cdr3_nt
. . TRBJ1-3 TRBV7-9 CASSEWDLRNTIYF TGTGCCAGCAGCGAGTGGGACTTAAGGAACACCATATATTTT
. . TRBJ2-5 TRBV18 CASLWTGVQETQYF TGTGCCAGCCTCTGGACGGGTGTTCAAGAGACCCAGTACTTC
. TRBD2 TRBJ2-1 TRBV24-1 CATSGLAEHSYNEQFF TGTGCCACCAGTGGTCTAGCGGAGCACTCCTACAATGAGCAGTTCTTC
few . TRBJ1-1 TRBV15 CATSRGQGRTEAFF TGTGCCACCAGCAGAGGCCAGGGTCGGACTGAAGCTTTCTTT
few TRBD2 TRBJ2-1 TRBV2 CASSAGGGYNEQFF TGTGCCAGCTCGGCTGGCGGGGGCTACAATGAGCAGTTCTTC
few . TRBJ1-6 TRBV20-1 CSARSSGSKGSPLHF TGCAGTGCTAGGTCGTCGGGGTCGAAAGGCTCACCCCTCCACTTT
few . TRBJ2-7 TRBV4-1 CASSLLFENYEQYF TGCGCCAGCAGCCTTCTTTTCGAGAATTACGAGCAGTACTTC
few . TRBJ1-1 TRBV7-8 CASSSSGSTALEAFF TGTGCCAGCAGCTCATCGGGGTCGACAGCGCTAGAAGCTTTCTTT
few . TRBJ2-1 TRBV12-3/TRBV12-4 CASSRVFGSYNEQFF TGTGCCAGCAGTCGGGTCTTCGGGTCCTACAATGAGCAGTTCTTC
. . TRBJ1-1 TRBV5-6 CASSSTGPNEAFF TGTGCCAGCAGTTCTACAGGGCCCAATGAAGCTTTCTTT
. . TRBJ2-3 TRBV20-1 CSAPSGASTDTQYF TGCAGTGCTCCCAGCGGAGCTAGCACAGATACGCAGTATTTT
few TRBD1 TRBJ1-2 TRBV7-8 CASSPGGPAGYTF TGTGCCAGCAGTCCAGGGGGTCCTGCTGGCTACACCTTC
many TRBD1 TRBJ2-3 TRBV12-3/TRBV12-4 CASSWDRGSTDTQYF TGTGCCAGCAGTTGGGACAGGGGAAGCACAGATACGCAGTATTTT
many . TRBJ1-1 TRBV5-1 CASSRSSGNTEAFF TGCGCCAGCAGTCGTTCCTCAGGAAACACTGAAGCTTTCTTT
. TRBD1 TRBJ2-1 TRBV5-1 CASRGTGAQFF TGCGCCAGCAGGGGGACAGGGGCGCAGTTCTTC
few . TRBJ2-7 TRBV20-1 CSARVLASSQNEQYF TGCAGTGCTAGAGTTCTTGCTAGCAGCCAGAACGAGCAGTACTTC
. . TRBJ2-2 TRBV20-1 CSAQVLQRQLFF TGCAGTGCCCAAGTCCTCCAAAGGCAGCTGTTTTTT
few . TRBJ1-1 TRBV20-1 CSARAYREFNTEAFF TGCAGTGCTAGAGCCTACAGGGAGTTTAACACTGAAGCTTTCTTT
. . TRBJ2-7 TRBV10-3 CAIGRGYSYEQYF TGTGCCATCGGGAGGGGGTACTCCTACGAGCAGTACTTC
few TRBD2 TRBJ2-1 TRBV7-9 CASSSGLADLEQFF TGTGCCAGCAGCTCGGGACTAGCGGACCTTGAGCAGTTCTTC
. . TRBJ2-7 TRBV12-5 CASGFTTSVEQYF TGTGCTAGTGGTTTTACTACCTCGGTAGAGCAGTACTTC
few . TRBJ1-2 TRBV7-9 CASSPSWGHYGYTF TGTGCCAGCAGTCCCAGCTGGGGCCATTATGGCTACACCTTC
. TRBD2 TRBJ2-7 TRBV11-3 CASSYGGGPRNEQYF TGTGCCAGCAGCTACGGGGGAGGGCCTAGGAACGAGCAGTACTTC
few . TRBJ2-1 TRBV24-1 CATSDPTRLDEQFF TGTGCCACCAGTGATCCGACCCGACTAGACGAGCAGTTCTTC
few TRBD1 TRBJ1-4 TRBV4-2 CASSQLGGGNEKLFF TGTGCCAGCAGCCAACTAGGGGGCGGTAATGAAAAACTGTTTTTT
few . TRBJ1-1 TRBV12-3/TRBV12-4 CASSLISPGLTEAFF TGTGCCAGCAGCTTAATTTCCCCCGGGCTGACTGAAGCTTTCTTT
. . TRBJ1-1 TRBV6-5 CASSYGGRAFF TGTGCCAGCAGTTATGGCGGGCGGGCTTTCTTT
. . TRBJ1-2 TRBV5-5 CASSLYQRTTGNYGYTF TGTGCCAGCAGCTTGTATCAGAGAACAACTGGAAACTATGGCTACACCTTC
. . TRBJ1-1 TRBV5-1 CASRGGAVPGDAEAFF TGCGCCAGCCGCGGAGGGGCAGTCCCGGGGGATGCTGAAGCTTTCTTT
many . TRBJ2-5 TRBV20-1 CSARGGLQGQETQYF TGCAGTGCTAGAGGTGGTTTGCAGGGTCAAGAGACCCAGTACTTC
. TRBD1 TRBJ2-4 TRBV25-1 CASHGQGVDKNIQYF TGTGCCAGCCACGGACAGGGGGTTGACAAAAACATTCAGTACTTC
few . TRBJ2-1 TRBV27 CASIGSTGRNEQFF TGTGCCAGCATAGGTTCAACAGGGCGCAATGAGCAGTTCTTC
. . TRBJ1-1 TRBV29-1 CSVHEGMNTEAFF TGCAGCGTACACGAGGGCATGAACACTGAAGCTTTCTTT
few TRBD2 TRBJ2-1 TRBV3-1 CASSQRGLAGRNEQFF TGTGCCAGCAGCCAACGGGGACTAGCGGGACGAAATGAGCAGTTCTTC
. . TRBJ1-2 TRBV30 CALDNWTNYGYTF TGTGCCTTGGACAACTGGACAAACTATGGCTACACCTTC
few . TRBJ2-1 TRBV9 CASSFDTVREQFF TGTGCCAGCAGCTTCGACACCGTTCGAGAGCAGTTCTTC
many . TRBJ2-6 TRBV29-1 CSVASSGANVLTF TGCAGCGTTGCATCCTCCGGGGCCAACGTCCTGACTTTC
few TRBD2 TRBJ2-7 TRBV20-1 CSASYGTSGGNEQYF TGCAGTGCTAGCTACGGGACTAGCGGGGGGAACGAGCAGTACTTC
few . TRBJ1-2 TRBV5-1 CASSSSVGSVYGYTF TGCGCCAGCAGCTCGTCGGTGGGTTCGGTCTATGGCTACACCTTC
few . TRBJ2-2 TRBV24-1 CATMDGRGSGELFF TGTGCCACTATGGACGGCCGAGGGTCCGGGGAGCTGTTTTTT
. . TRBJ2-3 TRBV5-1 CASSDGLADTQYF TGCGCCAGCAGCGATGGCTTGGCAGATACGCAGTATTTT
. TRBD1 TRBJ2-7 TRBV6-2/TRBV6-3 CASRAGTALYEQYF TGTGCCAGCAGAGCCGGGACAGCCCTCTACGAGCAGTACTTC
. TRBD2 TRBJ2-2 TRBV4-1 CASSQDPLGSGANTGELFF TGCGCCAGCAGCCAAGATCCGTTGGGTAGCGGGGCGAACACCGGGGAGCTGTTTTTT
. . TRBJ1-1 TRBV30 CAWSVQSLVAFF TGTGCCTGGAGTGTACAGTCACTTGTGGCTTTCTTT
. TRBD2 TRBJ2-1 TRBV6-1 CASSTGLAGGDEQFF TGTGCCAGCAGCACAGGACTAGCGGGGGGGGATGAGCAGTTCTTC